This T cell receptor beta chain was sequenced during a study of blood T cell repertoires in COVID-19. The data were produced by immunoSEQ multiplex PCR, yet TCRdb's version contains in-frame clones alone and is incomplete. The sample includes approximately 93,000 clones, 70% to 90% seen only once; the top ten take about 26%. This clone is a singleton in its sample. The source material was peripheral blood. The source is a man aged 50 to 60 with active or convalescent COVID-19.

The CDR3 protein is CASSTGQADNYGYTF. CDR3 in DNA: TGTGCCAGCAGTACCGGACAGGCTGATAACTATGGCTACACCTTC. This chain links TRBV27 with TRBJ1-2, with 7 bases matching TRBD1. This CDR3 spans 15 amino acids. The germline CDR1 and CDR2 sequences are MNHEY and SMNVEV (reference sequence). Germline trimming cut 5 bases from V and 1 base from J; bases unmatched to any gene: 7.